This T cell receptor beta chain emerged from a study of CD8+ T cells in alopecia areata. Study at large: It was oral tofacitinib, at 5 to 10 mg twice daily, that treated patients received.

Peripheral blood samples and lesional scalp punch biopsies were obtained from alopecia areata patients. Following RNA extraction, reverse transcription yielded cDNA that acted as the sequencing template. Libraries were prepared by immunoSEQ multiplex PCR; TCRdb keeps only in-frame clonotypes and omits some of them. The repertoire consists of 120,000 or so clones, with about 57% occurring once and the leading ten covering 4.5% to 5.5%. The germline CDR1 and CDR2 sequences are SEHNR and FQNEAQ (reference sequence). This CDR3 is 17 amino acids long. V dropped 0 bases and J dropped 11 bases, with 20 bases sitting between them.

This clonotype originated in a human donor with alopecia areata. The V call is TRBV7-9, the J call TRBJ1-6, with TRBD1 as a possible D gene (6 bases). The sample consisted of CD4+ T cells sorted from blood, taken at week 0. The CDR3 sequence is CASSLASQGRGRPPLHF. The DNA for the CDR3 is TGTGCCAGCAGCTTAGCGTCCCAGGGGCGCGGTCGTCCACCCCTCCACTTT.